The clone carrying this T cell receptor (beta chain) was detected ten times or more. The CDR3 contains 15 residues. V was clipped by 0 bases and J by 1 base, with 9 bases between them. CDR1 MNHEY and CDR2 SVGAGI come from the germline V gene. The time point: sample taken at primary tumor resection. These data originate in a study of spatial heterogeneity in lung cancer. TCRdb itself ran the 5' RACE reads through MiXCR, one entry per CDR3 protein. This repertoire shows about 23,000 distinct CDR3 sequences, approximately 4.8% found once; its top ten account for under 6.5%. This TCR was sampled from a male donor with early-stage non-small cell lung cancer. The sequenced sample was PBMCs, obtained at surgery. The rearrangement joins TRBV6-5 to TRBJ1-1; D is unclear. The CDR3 DNA reads as TGTGCCAGCAGTTACTCTAGTGCGCCGAACACTGAAGCTTTCTTT. This codes for CASSYSSAPNTEAFF.